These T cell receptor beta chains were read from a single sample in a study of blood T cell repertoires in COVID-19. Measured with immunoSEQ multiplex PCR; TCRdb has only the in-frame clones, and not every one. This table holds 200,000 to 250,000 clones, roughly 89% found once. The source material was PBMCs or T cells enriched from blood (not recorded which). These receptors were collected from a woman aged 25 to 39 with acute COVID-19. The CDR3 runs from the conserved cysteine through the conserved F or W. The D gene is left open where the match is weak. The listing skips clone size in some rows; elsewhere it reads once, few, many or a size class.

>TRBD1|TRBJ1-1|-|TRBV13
TGTGCCAGCAGCCCACACGGCACAGGGGGCGCCGGCGCTGAAGCTTTCTTT
CASSPHGTGGAGAEAFF
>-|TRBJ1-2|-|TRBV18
TGTGCCAGCTCACCCCAGACTGATGACTATGGCTACACCTTC
CASSPQTDDYGYTF
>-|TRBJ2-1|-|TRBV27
TGTGCCAGCGCCCCCAGGGGCCCTGAGCAGTTCTTC
CASAPRGPEQFF
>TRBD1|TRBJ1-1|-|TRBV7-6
TGTGCCAGCAGCTTAGCGTCGACAGGGGCGAACACTGAAGCTTTCTTT
CASSLASTGANTEAFF
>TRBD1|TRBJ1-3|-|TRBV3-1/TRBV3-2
TGTGCCAGCAGCCAAGGATGGGACAGCCCTGACCTACCCATATATTTT
CASSQGWDSPDLPIYF
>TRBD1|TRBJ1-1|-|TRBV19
TGTGCCAGTGAGACGACAGGGCCTGAAGCTTTCTTT
CASETTGPEAFF
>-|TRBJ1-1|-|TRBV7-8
TGTGCCAGCAGCTTAGCGCAGGGTTCGGGCACTGAAGCTTTCTTT
CASSLAQGSGTEAFF
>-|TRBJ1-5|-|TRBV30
TGTGCCTGGAGTGTACTGACAGCGAATCAGCCCCAGCATTTT
CAWSVLTANQPQHF
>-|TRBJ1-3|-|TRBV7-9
TGTGCCAGCAGGGTAACAGGGTCTGGAAACACCATATATTTT
CASRVTGSGNTIYF
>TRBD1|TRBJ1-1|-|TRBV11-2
TGTGCCAGCAGCTTAGGAGCCGGGACAGGGAAAGTAGGAGCTTTCTTT
CASSLGAGTGKVGAFF
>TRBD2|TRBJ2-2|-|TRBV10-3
TGTGCCATCAAGGGACTAGCGGGCACCGGGGAGCTGTTTTTT
CAIKGLAGTGELFF
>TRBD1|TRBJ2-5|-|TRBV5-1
TGCGCCAGCAGCGTGGGACAGTACCAAGAGACCCAGTACTTC
CASSVGQYQETQYF
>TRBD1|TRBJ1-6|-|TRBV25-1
TGTGCCAGCAGTGACAGGGGGCGCAATTCACCCCTCCACTTT
CASSDRGRNSPLHF
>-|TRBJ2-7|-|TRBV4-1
TGCGCCAGCAGCCTCCAACAGGGAACCTCCTACGAGCAGTACTTC
CASSLQQGTSYEQYF
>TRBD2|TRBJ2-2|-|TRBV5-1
TGCGCCAGCAGCTTACCAGCGGGGGAAACCGGGGAGCTGTTTTTT
CASSLPAGETGELFF
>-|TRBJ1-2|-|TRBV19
TGTGCCAGTAGTATAGAATTTTGGGGAACAGGTTTCTATGGCTACACCTTC
CASSIEFWGTGFYGYTF
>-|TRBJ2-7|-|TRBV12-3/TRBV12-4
TGTGCCAGCAGTGACCGGGAGTACGAGCAGTACTTC
CASSDREYEQYF
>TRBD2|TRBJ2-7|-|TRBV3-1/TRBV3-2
TGTGCCAGCAGCCTGACGTGGGGGGGTAACGAGCAGTACTTC
CASSLTWGGNEQYF
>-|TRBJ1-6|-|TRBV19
TGTGCCAGTAGTAGGGGGGTACGGGGGATTTGGACCCTCCACTTT
CASSRGVRGIWTLHF
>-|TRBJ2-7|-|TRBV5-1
TGCGCCAGCGGCTACGGAGGGAAGGAGCAGTACTTC
CASGYGGKEQYF
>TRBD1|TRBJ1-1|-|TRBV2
TGTGCCAGCGCAGCGACAGGGGACACTGAAGCTTTCTTT
CASAATGDTEAFF
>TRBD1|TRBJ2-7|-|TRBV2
TGTGCCAGCAGCGACCCGGGACAGGGAACCTACGAGCAGTACTTC
CASSDPGQGTYEQYF
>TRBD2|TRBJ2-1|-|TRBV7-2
TGTGCCAGCAGCTGGCTCGGCGGGGGTGAGCAGTTCTTC
CASSWLGGGEQFF
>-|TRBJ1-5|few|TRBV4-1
TGCGCCAGCAGCCAAGGGGAAGGGCGGGCGAGCAATCAGCCCCAGCATTTT
CASSQGEGRASNQPQHF
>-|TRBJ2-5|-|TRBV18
TGTGCCAGCAAACGTAGCACGCGACAGCAACAAGGGGCCGGGGAGACCCAGTACTTC
CASKRSTRQQQGAGETQYF
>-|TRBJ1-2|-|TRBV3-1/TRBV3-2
TGTGCCAGCAGCCAAAGTTCAAGGACAGTGTATGGCTACACCTTC
CASSQSSRTVYGYTF
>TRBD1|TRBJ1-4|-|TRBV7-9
TGTGCCAGCAGCTTGCCGACAGGGGACGCCGGTGAAAAACTGTTTTTT
CASSLPTGDAGEKLFF
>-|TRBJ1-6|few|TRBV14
TGTGCCAGCAGCCCCTACGGGGACACCAGATTTAATTCACCCCTCCACTTT
CASSPYGDTRFNSPLHF
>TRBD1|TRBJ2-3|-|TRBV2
TGTGCCAGCACCCGGGACAGCTATAGCACAGATACGCAGTATTTT
CASTRDSYSTDTQYF
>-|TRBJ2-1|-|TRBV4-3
TGCGCCAGCGCGAGGATGGCCTACAATGAGCAGTTCTTC
CASARMAYNEQFF
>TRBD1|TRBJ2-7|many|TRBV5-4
TGTGCCAGCAGCACGAGTTATGGGGACCGGGACAGGGGTTACGAGCAGTACTTC
CASSTSYGDRDRGYEQYF
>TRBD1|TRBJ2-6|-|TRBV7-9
TGTGCCAGCAGCTATACCCAGGGGGCTCTAACCTCTGGGGCCAACGTCCTGACTTTC
CASSYTQGALTSGANVLTF
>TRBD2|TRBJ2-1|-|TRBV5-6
TGTGCCAGCAGCATTACTACTAGCGGGGGTACGCGAGTGGACAATGAGCAGTTCTTC
CASSITTSGGTRVDNEQFF
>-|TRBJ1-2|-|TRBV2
TGTGCCAGCAGTGAAAAGGTGGAGGACAGATATGGCTACACCTTC
CASSEKVEDRYGYTF
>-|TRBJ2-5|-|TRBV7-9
TGTGCCAGCAGCTTAGTCCCAGGGGCCGAAGAGACCCAGTACTTC
CASSLVPGAEETQYF
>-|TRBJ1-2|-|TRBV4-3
TGCGCCAGCAGCCAAGACGGGGTCGCCTATGGCTACACCTTC
CASSQDGVAYGYTF
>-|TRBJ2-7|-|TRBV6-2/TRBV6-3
TGTGCCAGCAGTAGGCCAGGGTTTGGCAACGAGCAGTACTTC
CASSRPGFGNEQYF
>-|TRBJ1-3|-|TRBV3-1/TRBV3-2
TGTGCCAGCAGCCAAGCAGGGACTGGAAACACCATATATTTT
CASSQAGTGNTIYF
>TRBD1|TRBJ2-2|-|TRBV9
TGTGCCAGCAGCCCTTCCGTCTCCAGGGGGCGAGGCGGGGAGCTGTTTTTT
CASSPSVSRGRGGELFF
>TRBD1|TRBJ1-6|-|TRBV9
TGTGCCAGCAGCGCCCCTACAGGGGAAGACTATAATTCACCCCTCCACTTT
CASSAPTGEDYNSPLHF
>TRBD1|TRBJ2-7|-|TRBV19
TGTGCCAGTAGTAACGACAGGGTAGAGACCTACGAGCAGTACTTC
CASSNDRVETYEQYF
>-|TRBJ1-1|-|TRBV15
TGTGCCACCAGCAGGGATCCAGACAGTAACACTGAAGCTTTCTTT
CATSRDPDSNTEAFF
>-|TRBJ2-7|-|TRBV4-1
TGCGCCAGCAGCCAAGACCGGAGCGAGCAGTACTTC
CASSQDRSEQYF
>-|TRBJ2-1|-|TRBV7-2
TGTGCCAGCAGCCTACTATTACAGGATGGGCAGTTCTTC
CASSLLLQDGQFF
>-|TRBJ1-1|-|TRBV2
TGTGCCAGCAGTGAATGGGGAGAAGGGAACACTGAAGCTTTCTTT
CASSEWGEGNTEAFF
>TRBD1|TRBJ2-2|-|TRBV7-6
TGTGCCAGCAGCCCTTGGACAGGGAGAAACACCGGGGAGCTGTTTTTT
CASSPWTGRNTGELFF
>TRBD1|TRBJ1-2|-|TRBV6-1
TGTGCCAGCAGTGAAAGGGGGCGTGGAGGCTACACCTTC
CASSERGRGGYTF
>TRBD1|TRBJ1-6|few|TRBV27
TGTGCCAGCAGTTTAGGGTACAGGGGGACCTATAATTCACCCCTCCACTTT
CASSLGYRGTYNSPLHF
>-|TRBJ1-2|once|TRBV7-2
TGTGCCAGCAGCTTAGATGGGGCCGGGACACTTGGCTACACCTTC
CASSLDGAGTLGYTF
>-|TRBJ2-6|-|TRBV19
TGTGCCAGTAGTAGGGGTACAGGAACTCCCTCTGGGGCCAACGTCCTGACTTTC
CASSRGTGTPSGANVLTF
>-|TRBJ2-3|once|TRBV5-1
TGCGCCAGCAGCTTAGATATAGGGGGAGATACGCAGTATTTT
CASSLDIGGDTQYF
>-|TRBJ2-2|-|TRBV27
TGTGCCAGCAGTTTGCGTGCGGGCGGGTCATTCAACACCGGGGAGCTGTTTTTT
CASSLRAGGSFNTGELFF
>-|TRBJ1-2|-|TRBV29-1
TGCAGCGTTGGTCGGGCTGGCAGTGGGAGCTATGGCTACACCTTC
CSVGRAGSGSYGYTF
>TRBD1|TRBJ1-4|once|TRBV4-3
TGCGCCAGCAGCCAAGATGGGACAGGGAGAGAAAAACTGTTTTTT
CASSQDGTGREKLFF
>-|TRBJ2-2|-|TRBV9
TGTGCCAGCAGTGTAGTACCAGGGACTTACACCGGGGAGCTGTTTTTT
CASSVVPGTYTGELFF
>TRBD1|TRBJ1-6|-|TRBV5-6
TGTGCCAGCAGCTTGGGACAGGGAAGGCCTAATTCACCCCTCCACTTT
CASSLGQGRPNSPLHF
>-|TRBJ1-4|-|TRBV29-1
TGCAGCGTTGAGCTAAATGAAAAACTGTTTTTT
CSVELNEKLFF
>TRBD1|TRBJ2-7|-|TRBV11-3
TGTGCCAGCAGCCTTGGGACAGGGGTGTTGTACGAGCAGTACTTC
CASSLGTGVLYEQYF
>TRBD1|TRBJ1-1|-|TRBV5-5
TGTGCCAGCAGCTTAGGGGACAGGGCTTTATCTTGGAACACTGAAGCTTTCTTT
CASSLGDRALSWNTEAFF